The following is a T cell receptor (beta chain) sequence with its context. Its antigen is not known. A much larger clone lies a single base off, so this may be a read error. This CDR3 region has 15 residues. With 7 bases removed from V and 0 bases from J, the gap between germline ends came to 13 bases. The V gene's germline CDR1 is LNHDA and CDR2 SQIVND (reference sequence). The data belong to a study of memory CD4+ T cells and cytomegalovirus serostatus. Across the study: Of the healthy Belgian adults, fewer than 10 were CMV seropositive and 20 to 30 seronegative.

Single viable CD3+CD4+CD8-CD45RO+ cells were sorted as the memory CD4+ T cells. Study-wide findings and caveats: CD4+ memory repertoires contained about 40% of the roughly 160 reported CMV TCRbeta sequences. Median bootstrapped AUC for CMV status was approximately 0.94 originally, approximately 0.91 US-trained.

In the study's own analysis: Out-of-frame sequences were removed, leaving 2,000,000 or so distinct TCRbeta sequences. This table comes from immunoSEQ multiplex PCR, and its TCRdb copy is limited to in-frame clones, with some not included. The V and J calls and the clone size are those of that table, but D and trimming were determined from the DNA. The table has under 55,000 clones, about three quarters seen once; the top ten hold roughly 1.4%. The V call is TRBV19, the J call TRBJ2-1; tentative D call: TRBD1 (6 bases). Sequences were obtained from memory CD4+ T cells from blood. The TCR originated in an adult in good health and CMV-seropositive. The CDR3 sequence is CASTTDRSSYNEQFF. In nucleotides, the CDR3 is TGTGCCAGTACCACCGACAGGAGCTCCTACAATGAGCAGTTCTTC.